This T cell receptor (beta chain) was found in a study of blood T cell repertoires in COVID-19. Looking at the study overall: Samples taken during acute and convalescent COVID-19 were collected in the United States, Italy and Spain.

V lost 3 bases and J 0 bases, leaving 9 bases between the germline ends. Germline V CDR1 and CDR2: LGHDT, YNNKEL (reference sequence). CDR3 size: 14 residues. Using immunoSEQ multiplex PCR, the repertoire was profiled, and TCRdb retains in-frame clones only, with some absent. The sample records hundreds of thousands of clones, around 87% being singletons. The sequence was obtained from a woman aged 55-69 years with COVID-19, enrolled during active disease. Sequencing was performed on peripheral blood. The rearrangement uses TRBV3-1 (or the pseudogene TRBV3-2) and TRBJ2-7; weak D call: TRBD1 (6 bases). In DNA form, the CDR3 reads TGTGCCAGCAGCCAGGGACACATCTCCTACGAGCAGTACTTC. Its protein product is CASSQGHISYEQYF.